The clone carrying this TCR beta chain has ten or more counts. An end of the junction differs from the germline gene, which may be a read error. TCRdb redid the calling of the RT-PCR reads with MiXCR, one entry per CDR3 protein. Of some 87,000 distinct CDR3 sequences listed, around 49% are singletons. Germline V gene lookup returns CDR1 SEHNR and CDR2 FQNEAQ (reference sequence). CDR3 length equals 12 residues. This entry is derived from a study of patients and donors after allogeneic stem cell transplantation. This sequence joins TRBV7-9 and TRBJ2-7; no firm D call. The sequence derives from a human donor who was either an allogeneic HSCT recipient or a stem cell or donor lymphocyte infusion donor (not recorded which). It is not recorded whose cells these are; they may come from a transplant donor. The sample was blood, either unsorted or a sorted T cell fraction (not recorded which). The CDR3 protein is CASSPLSSEQYF. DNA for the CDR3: TGTGCCAGCAGTCCTCTGTCCTCCGAGCAGTACTTC.